This is a list of T cell receptor beta chains from one sample in a study of blood T cell repertoires in COVID-19. Profiling relied on immunoSEQ multiplex PCR, and the TCRdb table lists in-frame clones only, not all of them. The sample includes more than 450,000 clones, around 90% of them seen just once. Sequencing used PBMCs or T cells enriched from blood (not recorded which). These receptors all stem from a woman aged 18-29 years who had recovered from COVID-19. Both conserved end residues are part of each CDR3. The D gene is left open where the match is weak. Some rows have no size entry. The others give once, few or many, or a class for an expanded clone.

V gene	clone size	D gene	J gene	CDR3 DNA	CDR3 protein
TRBV4-1	-	-	TRBJ2-2	TGCGCCAGCAGCCGAATAAGCCACAGGGTGGGGTTTAGCACCGGGGAGCTGTTTTTT	CASSRISHRVGFSTGELFF
TRBV4-1	-	TRBD1	TRBJ2-5	TGCGCCAGCAGCCATCAATGGACAGGGACCGAAACCCAGTACTTC	CASSHQWTGTETQYF
TRBV10-3	-	TRBD1	TRBJ1-5	TGTGCCATCAGTGGTGGGACAGGGGGCGGTCAGCCCCAGCATTTT	CAISGGTGGGQPQHF
TRBV19	few	TRBD1	TRBJ2-7	TGTGCCAGTAGCAAAGGCCGGGACAGGGTGTCCTACGAGCAGTACTTC	CASSKGRDRVSYEQYF
TRBV6-6	-	-	TRBJ2-7	TGTGCCAGCAGCCTTTCCTCCTACGAGCAGTACTTC	CASSLSSYEQYF
TRBV7-2	-	-	TRBJ2-3	TGTGCCAGCAGCTTACTTTCTAGCGCAGATACGCAGTATTTT	CASSLLSSADTQYF
TRBV10-1	-	TRBD2	TRBJ2-4	TGCGCCACCCCTGGACTAGCATGGAGGGAAGACATTCAGTACTTC	CATPGLAWREDIQYF
TRBV29-1	-	-	TRBJ1-1	TGCAGCGTTAGGGGTTGGGTCACTGAAGCTTTCTTT	CSVRGWVTEAFF
TRBV5-1	-	TRBD1	TRBJ1-3	TGCGCCAGCAGCTTGCGGACAGGGGGTGTCGAAGGTGGAAACACCATATATTTT	CASSLRTGGVEGGNTIYF
TRBV10-3	-	TRBD1	TRBJ2-1	TGTGCCATCAGTGAGTCGGACAGGGGAAATGAGCAGTTCTTC	CAISESDRGNEQFF
TRBV12-3/TRBV12-4	-	-	TRBJ1-2	TGTGCCAGCAGCTCCGGACAGAACTATGGCTACACCTTC	CASSSGQNYGYTF
TRBV30	once	-	TRBJ2-1	TGTGCCTGGAGTGGCGGCAGGGGCACCTACAATGAGCAGTTCTTC	CAWSGGRGTYNEQFF
TRBV19	-	-	TRBJ1-2	TGTGCCAGTAAGGGGCTTAACTATGGCTACACCTTC	CASKGLNYGYTF